What follows are 20 T cell receptor beta chains derived from one specimen sequenced in a study of blood T cell repertoires in COVID-19. This table comes from immunoSEQ multiplex PCR, and its TCRdb copy is limited to in-frame clones, with some not included. The sample lists a few hundred thousand clones; roughly 90% were seen once. Sequenced: PBMCs or T cells enriched from blood (not recorded which). The receptors were sampled from a woman aged 18-29 years with acute COVID-19.

This chain uses TRBV7-2 with TRBJ2-7; D remains ambiguous. Trimming left V 0 bases short and J 0 bases short, with 12 bases between. The CDR3 sequence is 16 residues long. Germline V gene sequence: CDR1 SGHTA, CDR2 FQGNSA. This chain's CDR3 is CASSLALAASSYEQYF. In nucleotides, the CDR3 is TGTGCCAGCAGCTTAGCGCTTGCGGCTAGCTCCTACGAGCAGTACTTC.

The chain is built from TRBV21-1 and TRBJ2-1; the listed D gene, TRBD2, was not tested against the DNA. TRBV21-1 is given as a pseudogene. CDR3 length: 18 amino acids. CDR3 sequence reads: CASSKARGLADSYNEQFF. CDR3 nucleotides: TGTGCCAGCAGCAAAGCGAGAGGACTAGCGGACTCCTACAATGAGCAGTTCTTC.

The chain uses TRBV11-3 and TRBJ2-7; TRBD1 matches at 9 bases. This CDR3 contains 14 residues. Germline assignment: CDR1 SGHNT and CDR2 YENEEA. V gave up 5 bases and J gave up 5 bases; unmatched junction bases: 7. CDR3 sequence (DNA): TGTGCCAGCAGCCTCCGGGACAGGGTGAACGAGCAGTACTTC. Its protein is CASSLRDRVNEQYF.

The J gene is TRBJ1-4, the V gene TRBV6-1, with D possibly matching TRBD1 (6 bases). CDR1 MNHNS and CDR2 SASEGT come from the germline V gene. Trimming cost V 3 bases and J 2 bases, with 10 bases left between them. The CDR3 is 15 amino acids. CDR3 sequence (DNA): TGTGCCAGCAGTGACGTGACAGGTACTAATGAAAAACTGTTTTTT. The encoded protein is CASSDVTGTNEKLFF.

This clone was detected a few times. The J gene is TRBJ1-3, the V gene TRBV28, with 9 bases matching TRBD1. Per the germline V gene, CDR1 is MDHEN and CDR2 is SYDVKM. CDR3 length equals 16 residues. After removal of 4 bases from V and 1 base from J, the junction contained 5 bases not matched to a gene. The CDR3 sequence: CASSSQGAHSGNTIYF. The CDR3 DNA is TGTGCCAGCAGTTCACAGGGGGCCCATTCTGGAAACACCATATATTTT.

The chain has TRBV3-1 (or the pseudogene TRBV3-2) and TRBJ1-4; D unresolved. Germline assignment: CDR1 LGHDT and CDR2 YNNKEL (reference sequence). The CDR3 contains 14 residues. Trimming removed 5 bases at V and 0 bases at J, with 7 bases between. CDR3 DNA: TGTGCCAGCAGCGATTCAGCAACTAATGAAAAACTGTTTTTT. Amino acids: CASSDSATNEKLFF.

This clone showed up just a few times. This chain joins TRBV7-3 and TRBJ1-1; 8 bases match TRBD1. The V gene end was trimmed by 4 bases and the J gene end by 3 bases; junction bases not matched to a gene: 1. There are 13 residues in the CDR3. The germline CDR1 and CDR2 sequences are SGHTA and FQGTGA. CDR3 sequence reads: CASSWTGYTEAFF. The CDR3 region has the DNA TGTGCCAGCAGCTGGACAGGGTACACTGAAGCTTTCTTT.

The V and J genes are TRBV7-9 and TRBJ2-5; 9 positions agree with TRBD1. The V segment lost 3 bases and the J segment 5 bases; nucleotides outside the gene matches: 10. Looked up from germline, CDR1 is SEHNR and CDR2 is FQNEAQ (reference sequence). The length of the CDR3 is 16 residues. CDR3 sequence (DNA): TGTGCCAGCAGCTTGGGACAGGGTTTGTGGCTGGAGACCCAGTACTTC. It specifies CASSLGQGLWLETQYF.

This rearrangement joins TRBV6-1 to TRBJ2-2; D might be TRBD2 (6 bases). The CDR3 has 15 amino acids. From germline, CDR1 is MNHNS and CDR2 SASEGT. Trimming stripped 1 base from V and 0 bases from J, with 6 bases between. In DNA form, the CDR3 reads TGTGCCAGCAGTGAAGGGGGGGCGAACACCGGGGAGCTGTTTTTT. It yields the protein CASSEGGANTGELFF.

The gene calls are TRBV27 and TRBJ1-1; the match to TRBD1 covers 8 bases. V lost 6 bases to trimming and J lost 1 base; unmatched junction nucleotides: 7. Germline CDR1 MNHEY, CDR2 SMNVEV (reference sequence). This CDR3 has 15 amino acids. In DNA form, the CDR3 reads TGTGCCAGCAGAGTTTGGGGACAGGAGAACACTGAAGCTTTCTTT. Protein: CASRVWGQENTEAFF.

The J gene is TRBJ1-1, the V gene TRBV12-5; 9 bases map to TRBD1. The V gene end was trimmed by 5 bases and the J gene end by 4 bases; junction bases not matched to a gene: 8. CDR3 length: 15 amino acids. Germline V gene data show CDR1 as LGHNT and CDR2 as FRNRAP. For the CDR3, the DNA is TGTGCTAGTGGTGAGGACAGGGGTCCGTTCACTGAAGCTTTCTTT. It specifies CASGEDRGPFTEAFF.

The chain combines TRBV28 with TRBJ2-2, with 15 bases fitting TRBD2. V was pared by 6 bases and J by 5 bases, with 4 bases of the junction left unmatched. The germline CDR1 and CDR2 sequences are MDHEN and SYDVKM. CDR3 length: 16 amino acids. CDR3 sequence: CASSSGLAGGTGELFF. CDR3 in DNA: TGTGCCAGCAGCTCCGGACTAGCGGGAGGGACCGGGGAGCTGTTTTTT. The full variable domain, with the rest looked up from reference TRBV28 and TRBJ2-2, is DVKVTQSSRYLVKRTGEKVFLECVQDMDHENMFWYRQDPGLGLRLIYFSYDVKMKEKGDIPEGYSVSREKKERFSLILESASTNQTSMYLCASSSGLAGGTGELFFGEGSRLTVL.

The chain recombines TRBV23-1 with TRBJ2-5, with a tentative D call TRBD1 (6 bases). TRBV23-1 is flagged as an ORF with uncertain function. Trimming stripped 3 bases from V and 3 bases from J, with 11 bases between. CDR3 length: 14 amino acids. The CDR3 coding sequence is TGCGCCAGCAGTCACCGGACAGACGAAGAGACCCAGTACTTC. It specifies CASSHRTDEETQYF.

The V call is TRBV7-9, the J call TRBJ1-5; 7 bases are a match to TRBD1. CDR1 is SEHNR, CDR2 FQNEAQ, per germline (reference sequence). This CDR3 has 14 residues. The V and J ends lost 4 bases and 3 bases, in that order; junction bases with no gene match: 3. CDR3 protein: CASSSGQINQPQHF. In nucleotides, the CDR3 is TGTGCCAGCAGCTCGGGACAGATCAATCAGCCCCAGCATTTT.

This clone has a handful of counts. The chain joins TRBV11-2 to TRBJ2-1; D is unclear. From germline, CDR1 is SGHAT and CDR2 FQNNGV. The CDR3 runs to 13 residues. Trimming left V 5 bases short and J 6 bases short, with 11 bases between. CDR3 DNA: TGTGCCAGCAGCCTCCCCTTAGTCAATGAGCAGTTCTTC. This gives the protein CASSLPLVNEQFF.

The chain uses TRBV30 and TRBJ2-3; tentative D call: TRBD1 (6 bases). V was pared by 0 bases and J by 2 bases, with 15 bases between. The CDR3 loop spans 16 amino acids. CDR1 and CDR2 (germline): GTSNPN, SVGIG (reference sequence). The chain's CDR3 is CAWSVLSDSYTDTQYF. CDR3 DNA sequence: TGTGCCTGGAGTGTGTTATCGGACAGCTACACAGATACGCAGTATTTT.

This rearrangement joins TRBV2 to TRBJ1-1, with a weak D call TRBD1 (6 bases). The V end was cut by 6 bases, the J end by 7 bases, with 12 bases between. The CDR3 extends over 12 amino acids. Germline lookup yields CDR1 SNHLY and CDR2 FYNNEI. The DNA for the CDR3 is TGTGCCAGCAGCCCCCACAGGGTTGAAGCTTTCTTT. It encodes CASSPHRVEAFF.

V gene TRBV6-4 combines with J gene TRBJ1-2; no firm D call. The CDR3 consists of 14 residues. V was cut by 4 bases and J by 6 bases, with 15 bases left in between. Germline CDR1 MRHNA, CDR2 SNTAGT. The CDR3 region has the DNA TGTGCCAGCAGTGCCGCGGCTGGGTTCGATGGCTACACCTTC. Translated, it gives CASSAAAGFDGYTF.

This clone was counted between two and nine times. This sequence joins TRBV6-7 and TRBJ2-2; 7 nucleotides agree with TRBD1. TRBV6-7 is designated an ORF whose function remains uncertain. Trimming took 2 bases from V and 1 from J; bases not matched to a gene: 4. The CDR3 contains 16 residues. The CDR3 here is CASSYPRDRNTGELFF. The CDR3 nucleotides are TGTGCCAGCAGTTACCCCCGGGACAGGAACACCGGGGAGCTGTTTTTT.

V gene TRBV5-1 combines with J gene TRBJ1-1; D is perhaps TRBD1 (6 bases). Trimming took off 2 bases at V and 0 bases at J, with 14 bases between the two ends. CDR3 length equals 16 residues. Germline CDR1 is SGHRS and CDR2 is YFSETQ. This chain's CDR3 is CASSLQGLGMNTEAFF. In nucleotides, the CDR3 is TGCGCCAGCAGCTTACAGGGCTTGGGAATGAACACTGAAGCTTTCTTT.